The rows below give T cell receptor beta chains drawn from one sample of a study of blood T cell repertoires in COVID-19. Measured with immunoSEQ multiplex PCR; TCRdb has only the in-frame clones, and not every one. The sample yields around 140,000 clones, 80% to 90% seen once. The sequencing input was peripheral blood. The receptors were gathered from a man aged 55-75 years with active or convalescent COVID-19. CDR3s include the opening cysteine and the closing phenylalanine or tryptophan. A D gene is named only where the DNA matches it firmly. Expanded clones are given a class, and other clones once, few, many or no size at all.

D gene: NA
V gene: TRBV30
J gene: TRBJ2-7
clone size: NA
CDR3 protein: CAWSEMRPYEQYF
CDR3 DNA: TGTGCCTGGAGTGAAATGCGGCCGTACGAGCAGTACTTC

D gene: NA
V gene: TRBV11-2
J gene: TRBJ2-1
clone size: NA
CDR3 protein: CASSSIRGRRHNEQFF
CDR3 DNA: TGTGCCAGCAGCTCCATTCGGGGGAGAAGGCACAATGAGCAGTTCTTC

D gene: NA
V gene: TRBV9
J gene: TRBJ2-5
clone size: NA
CDR3 protein: CASSPGEGLEETQYF
CDR3 DNA: TGTGCCAGCAGCCCGGGGGAAGGGTTGGAAGAGACCCAGTACTTC

D gene: NA
V gene: TRBV27
J gene: TRBJ1-5
clone size: NA
CDR3 protein: CASRDGKGQPQHF
CDR3 DNA: TGTGCCAGCCGCGATGGAAAGGGGCAGCCCCAGCATTTT

D gene: NA
V gene: TRBV27
J gene: TRBJ1-2
clone size: NA
CDR3 protein: CASSLGGNYGYTF
CDR3 DNA: TGTGCCAGCAGTTTGGGGGGGAACTATGGCTACACCTTC

D gene: NA
V gene: TRBV19
J gene: TRBJ2-3
clone size: few
CDR3 protein: CASTHWGFPLPTQYF
CDR3 DNA: TGTGCCAGCACACATTGGGGCTTTCCCCTCCCGACGCAGTATTTT

D gene: TRBD1
V gene: TRBV7-9
J gene: TRBJ2-5
clone size: NA
CDR3 protein: CASSLRDRAETQYF
CDR3 DNA: TGTGCCAGCAGCCTCCGGGACAGGGCGGAGACCCAGTACTTC

D gene: NA
V gene: TRBV5-6
J gene: TRBJ2-1
clone size: NA
CDR3 protein: CASSLGLAKGEQFF
CDR3 DNA: TGTGCCAGCAGCTTGGGGCTAGCGAAAGGAGAGCAGTTCTTC

D gene: TRBD1
V gene: TRBV9
J gene: TRBJ1-1
clone size: NA
CDR3 protein: CASSAGQGNTEAFF
CDR3 DNA: TGTGCCAGCAGCGCGGGACAGGGAAACACTGAAGCTTTCTTT

D gene: TRBD2
V gene: TRBV2
J gene: TRBJ2-1
clone size: NA
CDR3 protein: CASRRLAGATYNEQFF
CDR3 DNA: TGTGCCAGCAGACGCCTAGCGGGAGCCACCTACAATGAGCAGTTCTTC

D gene: NA
V gene: TRBV13
J gene: TRBJ2-1
clone size: NA
CDR3 protein: CASSLGLTANEQFF
CDR3 DNA: TGTGCCAGCAGCTTGGGACTCACTGCCAATGAGCAGTTCTTC

D gene: NA
V gene: TRBV29-1
J gene: TRBJ1-2
clone size: NA
CDR3 protein: CSVEDRAEGYTF
CDR3 DNA: TGCAGCGTTGAAGACAGGGCGGAGGGCTACACCTTC

D gene: TRBD1
V gene: TRBV24-1
J gene: TRBJ2-1
clone size: once
CDR3 protein: CATSRDRGSREQFF
CDR3 DNA: TGTGCCACGAGCCGGGACAGGGGGTCGCGTGAGCAGTTCTTC

D gene: TRBD2
V gene: TRBV27
J gene: TRBJ2-7
clone size: many
CDR3 protein: CASSILAGGVYEQYF
CDR3 DNA: TGTGCCAGCAGTATACTAGCGGGAGGTGTCTACGAGCAGTACTTC

D gene: NA
V gene: TRBV6-5
J gene: TRBJ1-1
clone size: once
CDR3 protein: CASSYSRRLNTEAFF
CDR3 DNA: TGTGCCAGCAGTTACTCGAGGAGACTGAACACTGAAGCTTTCTTT

D gene: TRBD2
V gene: TRBV27
J gene: TRBJ2-1
clone size: NA
CDR3 protein: CASSPLSSGRSDEQFF
CDR3 DNA: TGTGCCAGCAGTCCACTATCTAGCGGGAGATCGGATGAGCAGTTCTTC

D gene: NA
V gene: TRBV3-1/TRBV3-2
J gene: TRBJ2-5
clone size: NA
CDR3 protein: CASSQVTDYQETQYF
CDR3 DNA: TGTGCCAGCAGCCAAGTTACGGACTACCAAGAGACCCAGTACTTC

D gene: NA
V gene: TRBV2
J gene: TRBJ1-5
clone size: NA
CDR3 protein: CASSEGAVLNQPQHF
CDR3 DNA: TGTGCCAGCAGTGAAGGGGCAGTACTCAATCAGCCCCAGCATTTT

D gene: NA
V gene: TRBV5-5
J gene: TRBJ2-7
clone size: NA
CDR3 protein: CASSLAPGKTYEQYF
CDR3 DNA: TGTGCCAGCAGCTTGGCGCCCGGGAAGACCTACGAGCAGTACTTC

D gene: TRBD2
V gene: TRBV7-2
J gene: TRBJ2-1
clone size: NA
CDR3 protein: CASSPGLAGHKLF
CDR3 DNA: TGTGCCAGCAGCCCGGGACTAGCGGGGCACAAACTCTTC

D gene: NA
V gene: TRBV7-9
J gene: TRBJ2-5
clone size: NA
CDR3 protein: CASSLAGGETQYF
CDR3 DNA: TGTGCCAGCAGCTTAGCGGGAGGAGAGACCCAGTACTTC

D gene: NA
V gene: TRBV14
J gene: TRBJ1-3
clone size: NA
CDR3 protein: CASSQASGISGNTIYF
CDR3 DNA: TGTGCCAGCAGCCAGGCTTCAGGGATCTCTGGAAACACCATATATTTT

D gene: NA
V gene: TRBV9
J gene: TRBJ1-2
clone size: once
CDR3 protein: CASSVDVGAAYGYTF
CDR3 DNA: TGTGCCAGCAGCGTAGATGTAGGGGCTGCCTATGGCTACACCTTC

D gene: NA
V gene: TRBV19
J gene: TRBJ2-7
clone size: NA
CDR3 protein: CASSTSWDLIYEQYF
CDR3 DNA: TGTGCCAGTAGTACCTCCTGGGACTTGATCTACGAGCAGTACTTC

D gene: TRBD1
V gene: TRBV6-5
J gene: TRBJ2-7
clone size: NA
CDR3 protein: CASRPDRGRSYEQYF
CDR3 DNA: TGTGCCAGCAGACCGGACAGGGGGCGGTCGTACGAGCAGTACTTC

D gene: TRBD2
V gene: TRBV5-1
J gene: TRBJ2-5
clone size: NA
CDR3 protein: CASTPFAREGGETQYF
CDR3 DNA: TGCGCCAGCACCCCCTTCGCCCGGGAGGGTGGAGAGACCCAGTACTTC

D gene: TRBD2
V gene: TRBV28
J gene: TRBJ2-2
clone size: NA
CDR3 protein: CASGSSGRTTGELFF
CDR3 DNA: TGTGCCAGCGGTTCTAGCGGACGAACCACCGGGGAGCTGTTTTTT

D gene: TRBD1
V gene: TRBV19
J gene: TRBJ1-5
clone size: NA
CDR3 protein: CASIGTGGNQPQHF
CDR3 DNA: TGTGCCAGTATTGGGACAGGGGGCAATCAGCCCCAGCATTTT

D gene: TRBD2
V gene: TRBV7-6
J gene: TRBJ2-3
clone size: NA
CDR3 protein: CASSLGTSGSADTQYF
CDR3 DNA: TGTGCCAGCAGCTTAGGGACTAGCGGGAGCGCAGATACGCAGTATTTT

D gene: NA
V gene: TRBV6-5
J gene: TRBJ1-2
clone size: NA
CDR3 protein: CASRTPGRGDYGYTF
CDR3 DNA: TGTGCCAGCAGAACCCCAGGGAGGGGGGACTATGGCTACACCTTC

D gene: TRBD1
V gene: TRBV24-1
J gene: TRBJ2-5
clone size: once
CDR3 protein: CATSDPGTVETQYF
CDR3 DNA: TGTGCCACCAGTGACCCTGGGACAGTAGAGACCCAGTACTTC

D gene: TRBD1
V gene: TRBV28
J gene: TRBJ2-5
clone size: NA
CDR3 protein: CASSLFLTGTDQETQYF
CDR3 DNA: TGTGCCAGCAGTTTATTTCTCACCGGGACAGATCAAGAGACCCAGTACTTC

D gene: NA
V gene: TRBV15
J gene: TRBJ2-7
clone size: NA
CDR3 protein: CATSSDRRYEQYF
CDR3 DNA: TGTGCCACCAGCAGTGATAGGAGATACGAGCAGTACTTC

D gene: TRBD2
V gene: TRBV24-1
J gene: TRBJ2-7
clone size: NA
CDR3 protein: CATSTSGNSYEQYF
CDR3 DNA: TGTGCCACCAGCACTAGCGGGAACTCCTACGAGCAGTACTTC

D gene: NA
V gene: TRBV7-9
J gene: TRBJ2-1
clone size: few
CDR3 protein: CASSLGAPDEQFF
CDR3 DNA: TGTGCCAGCAGCTTAGGGGCGCCCGATGAGCAGTTCTTC

D gene: NA
V gene: TRBV28
J gene: TRBJ1-1
clone size: NA
CDR3 protein: CASSYTENTEAFF
CDR3 DNA: TGTGCCAGCAGTTATACAGAGAACACTGAAGCTTTCTTT

D gene: NA
V gene: TRBV3-1/TRBV3-2
J gene: TRBJ1-6
clone size: NA
CDR3 protein: CASSQFINSPLHF
CDR3 DNA: TGTGCCAGCAGCCAATTTATTAATTCACCCCTCCACTTT

D gene: NA
V gene: TRBV4-2
J gene: TRBJ2-7
clone size: once
CDR3 protein: CASSQGLASYHEQYF
CDR3 DNA: TGTGCCAGCAGCCAAGGCCTGGCTAGTTACCACGAGCAGTACTTC

D gene: TRBD1
V gene: TRBV6-6
J gene: TRBJ2-5
clone size: NA
CDR3 protein: CASSPGGTGAGETQYF
CDR3 DNA: TGTGCCAGCAGTCCCGGCGGGACAGGGGCAGGGGAGACCCAGTACTTC

D gene: TRBD2
V gene: TRBV15
J gene: TRBJ2-3
clone size: NA
CDR3 protein: CATSGLAGESDTQYF
CDR3 DNA: TGTGCCACTTCCGGACTAGCGGGAGAGTCGGATACGCAGTATTTT

D gene: NA
V gene: TRBV7-2
J gene: TRBJ1-1
clone size: NA
CDR3 protein: CASRLQGGIFNTEAFF
CDR3 DNA: TGTGCCAGCAGGTTACAGGGAGGCATTTTCAACACTGAAGCTTTCTTT

D gene: NA
V gene: TRBV4-1
J gene: TRBJ2-7
clone size: NA
CDR3 protein: CASSQDGRRYEQYF
CDR3 DNA: TGCGCCAGCAGCCAAGATGGGAGAAGGTACGAGCAGTACTTC

D gene: NA
V gene: TRBV5-8
J gene: TRBJ1-1
clone size: NA
CDR3 protein: CASSSPGRNTEAFF
CDR3 DNA: TGTGCCAGCAGCTCGCCCGGGAGGAACACTGAAGCTTTCTTT

D gene: TRBD2
V gene: TRBV3-1/TRBV3-2
J gene: TRBJ2-7
clone size: NA
CDR3 protein: CASSPTSGGLTEQYF
CDR3 DNA: TGTGCCAGCAGCCCTACCTCGGGAGGGCTGACCGAGCAGTACTTC

D gene: NA
V gene: TRBV5-1
J gene: TRBJ1-1
clone size: NA
CDR3 protein: CASSPAGWNTEAFF
CDR3 DNA: TGCGCCAGCAGTCCCGCAGGGTGGAACACTGAAGCTTTCTTT